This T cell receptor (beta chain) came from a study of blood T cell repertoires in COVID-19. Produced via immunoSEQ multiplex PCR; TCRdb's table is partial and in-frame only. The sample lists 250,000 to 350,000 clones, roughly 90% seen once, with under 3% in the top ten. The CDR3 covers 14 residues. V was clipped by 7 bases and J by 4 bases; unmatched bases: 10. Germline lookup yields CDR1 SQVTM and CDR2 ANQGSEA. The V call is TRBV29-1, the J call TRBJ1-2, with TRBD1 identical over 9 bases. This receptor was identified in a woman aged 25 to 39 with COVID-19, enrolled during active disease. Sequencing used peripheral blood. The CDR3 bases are TGCAGCGCCGTAGACAGGGGGGCGGGCTATGGCTACACCTTC. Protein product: CSAVDRGAGYGYTF.